The 10 T cell receptor beta chains presented below share a single source sample, sequenced in a study of blood T cell repertoires in COVID-19. The data were produced by immunoSEQ multiplex PCR, yet TCRdb's version contains in-frame clones alone and is incomplete. The sample shows 170,000 or so clones, approximately 80% of them seen only once. The sample comprised peripheral blood. The receptors originated from a woman in her forties with COVID-19, enrolled during active disease.

The V and J genes are TRBV7-9 and TRBJ2-2; TRBD1 matches 8 bases. The CDR3 is 17 residues long. Losses at the gene ends were 5 bases for V and 1 base for J; bases not matched to a gene: 9. The germline V gene has CDR1 SEHNR and CDR2 FQNEAQ (reference sequence). CDR3 loop: CASSHRRGPGNTGELFF. The CDR3 region has the DNA TGTGCCAGCAGCCACCGCAGGGGGCCTGGGAACACCGGGGAGCTGTTTTTT.

This sequence joins TRBV6-6 and TRBJ2-3; TRBD1 matches at 7 bases. This CDR3 spans 15 amino acids. CDR1 is MNHNY and CDR2 is SVGAGI in the germline V gene (reference sequence). The junction had 8 bases not matched to a gene; V was cut back by 2 bases and J by 6 bases. The CDR3 nucleotides read TGTGCCAGCAGTTACGGAGGACAGGCCCCGGATACGCAGTATTTT. Amino acid sequence: CASSYGGQAPDTQYF.

This chain links TRBV3-1 (or the pseudogene TRBV3-2) with TRBJ2-5, with 7 bases matching TRBD2. J was trimmed by 2 bases and V by 0 bases; bases with no gene match: 3. The CDR3 loop spans 15 amino acids. Looked up from germline, CDR1 is LGHDT and CDR2 is YNNKEL (reference sequence). This CDR3 reads CASSQDGLGQETQYF. DNA for the CDR3: TGTGCCAGCAGCCAAGACGGACTAGGTCAAGAGACCCAGTACTTC.

In its sample, this clone was seen once. The chain uses TRBV11-2 and TRBJ1-2; a weak D match, TRBD1 (6 bases). Germline V gene sequence: CDR1 SGHAT, CDR2 FQNNGV. The CDR3 runs 13 residues. V was trimmed by 4 bases and J by 4 bases, leaving 10 bases between them. The CDR3: CASSSGRGYGYTF. DNA of the CDR3: TGTGCCAGCAGCTCAGGCAGGGGCTATGGCTACACCTTC. Looking up the rest from reference TRBV11-2 and TRBJ1-2 gives the full variable domain: EAGVAQSPRYKIIEKRQSVAFWCNPISGHATLYWYQQILGQGPKLLIQFQNNGVVDDSQLPKDRFSAERLKGVDSTLKIQPAKLEDSAVYLCASSSGRGYGYTFGSGTRLTVV.

The V and J genes are TRBV10-2 and TRBJ2-3; unclear D gene. Trimming took 4 bases from V and 3 from J, leaving 5 bases between them. Germline CDR1 WSHSY, CDR2 SAAADI. CDR3 length equals 12 residues. This CDR3 reads CASSVRTDTQYF. In DNA, the CDR3 is TGCGCCAGCAGTGTGCGGACAGATACGCAGTATTTT.

The gene calls are TRBV18 and TRBJ2-1; 10 bases map to TRBD2. This CDR3 comprises 17 residues. Per the germline V gene, CDR1 is KGHSH and CDR2 is LQKENI. V trimming: 4 bases; J trimming: 9 bases; junction bases outside the gene matches: 15. As DNA, the CDR3 is TGTGCCAGCTCACATTTGAGCGGGGGGGCTTGGACGCCTGAGCAGTTCTTC. Translation gives CASSHLSGGAWTPEQFF.

The genes are TRBV18 and TRBJ2-3; 8 bases map to TRBD1. This CDR3 has 16 amino acids. With V trimmed by 3 bases and J by 4 bases, 9 bases remained unmatched. CDR1 and CDR2 from the germline V gene are KGHSH and LQKENI. CDR3 residues: CASSPRDRGRADTQYF. DNA for the CDR3: TGTGCCAGCTCACCCCGAGACAGGGGCAGGGCAGATACGCAGTATTTT. The variable domain in full, with the rest retrieved from reference TRBV18 and TRBJ2-3, is NAGVMQNPRHLVRRRGQEARLRCSPMKGHSHVYWYRQLPEEGLKFMVYLQKENIIDESGMPKERFSAEFPKEGPSILRIQQVVRGDSAAYFCASSPRDRGRADTQYFGPGTRLTVL.

A word on this clone: The same CDR3 also results from other DNA sequences found in this sample. V and J are TRBV6-5 and TRBJ1-1; TRBD1 might be the D (6 bases). The CDR3 is 11 amino acids. In germline, CDR1 is MNHEY, CDR2 SVGAGI. Deletions cut 9 bases from V and 5 bases from J, with 10 bases between. The CDR3 here is CASTGNTEAFF. Written as DNA, the CDR3 is TGTGCCAGTACAGGGAATACTGAAGCTTTCTTT.

This chain connects TRBV15 to TRBJ1-5, with D possibly matching TRBD1 (5 bases). This CDR3 is built from 14 residues. Germline-derived CDR1 and CDR2 are LNHNV and YYDKDF (reference sequence). Trimming shortened V by 3 bases and J by 5 bases, and 11 bases separated the two germline ends. The CDR3 DNA reads as TGTGCCACCAGCAGGGACCCGGGGGATCAGCCCCAGCATTTT. Encoded protein: CATSRDPGDQPQHF. Looking up the rest from reference TRBV15 and TRBJ1-5 gives the full variable domain: DAMVIQNPRYQVTQFGKPVTLSCSQTLNHNVMYWYQQKSSQAPKLLFHYYDKDFNNEADTPDNFQSRRPNTSFCFLDIRSPGLGDTAMYLCATSRDPGDQPQHFGDGTRLSIL.

The V call is TRBV6-4, the J call TRBJ1-1, with D unresolved. The CDR3 has 13 residues. Germline V lookup: CDR1 MRHNA, CDR2 SNTAGT. The germline V and J ends were trimmed by 4 bases and 0 bases, with 6 bases remaining between them. The CDR3 region has the DNA TGTGCCAGCAGTGCGGGAGTGAACACTGAAGCTTTCTTT. It translates to CASSAGVNTEAFF.